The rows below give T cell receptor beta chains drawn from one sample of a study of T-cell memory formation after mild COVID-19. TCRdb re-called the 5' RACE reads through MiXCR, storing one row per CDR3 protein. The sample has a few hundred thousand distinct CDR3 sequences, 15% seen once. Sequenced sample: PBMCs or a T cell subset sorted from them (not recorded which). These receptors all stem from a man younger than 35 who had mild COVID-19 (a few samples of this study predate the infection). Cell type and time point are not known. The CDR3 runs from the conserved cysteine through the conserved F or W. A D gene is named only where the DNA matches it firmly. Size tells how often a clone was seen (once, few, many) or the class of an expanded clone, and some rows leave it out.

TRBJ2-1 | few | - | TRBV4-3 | TGCGCCAGCTACCATACCGATGCCCGGTCTACCAGCTCCTACAATGAGCAGTTCTTC | CASYHTDARSTSSYNEQFF
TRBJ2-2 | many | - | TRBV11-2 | TGTGCCAGCAGCTTAGGAGGGTCCGCCGAGCTGTTTTTT | CASSLGGSAELFF
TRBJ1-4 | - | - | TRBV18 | TGTGCCAGCTCACAGGACACTGAGGGCGAAAAACTGTTTTTT | CASSQDTEGEKLFF
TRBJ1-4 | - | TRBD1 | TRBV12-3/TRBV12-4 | TGTGCCAGCAGTTTAAGGGGGACAGGGAATGAAAAACTGTTTTTT | CASSLRGTGNEKLFF
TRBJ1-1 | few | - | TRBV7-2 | TGTGCCAGCAACGCCCGAGCGGGGTACACTGAAGCTTTCTTT | CASNARAGYTEAFF
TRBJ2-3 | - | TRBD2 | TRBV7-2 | TGTGCCAGCAGCATCAGACTAGCGGGGGGCACAGATACGCAGTATTTT | CASSIRLAGGTDTQYF
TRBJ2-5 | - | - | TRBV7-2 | TGTGCCAGCAGCAAGGCGGGACGGGGAGGAGAGACCCAGTACTTC | CASSKAGRGGETQYF
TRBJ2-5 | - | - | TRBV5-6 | TGTGCCAGCAGCCCCCGGCGAGGACTGTGGGGACAAGAGACCCAGTACTTC | CASSPRRGLWGQETQYF
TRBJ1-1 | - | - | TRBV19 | TGTGCCAGTAGTATTATCGGGCCGGACAGTGAAGCTTTCTTT | CASSIIGPDSEAFF
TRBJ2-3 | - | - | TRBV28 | TGTGCCAGCAGTATGGGGGTCACAGATACGCAGTATTTT | CASSMGVTDTQYF
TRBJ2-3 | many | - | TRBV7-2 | TGTGCCAGCAGCTTAGTAGCCGGTATCACAGATACGCAGTATTTT | CASSLVAGITDTQYF
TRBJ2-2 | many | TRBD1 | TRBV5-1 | TGCGCCAGCAGCTTACAACCTACGGGACAGGGGAACACCGGGGAGCTGTTTTTT | CASSLQPTGQGNTGELFF
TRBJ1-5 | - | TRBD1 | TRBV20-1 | TGCAGTGCTAGGGATTACAGGGGAGGTCAGCCCCAGCATTTT | CSARDYRGGQPQHF
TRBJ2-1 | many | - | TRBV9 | TGTGCCAGCAGCGGAGGACCGAACAATGAGCAGTTCTTC | CASSGGPNNEQFF
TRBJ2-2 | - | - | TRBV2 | TGTGCCAGCATGTCCAAAGTGGTCCCCGGGGAGCTGTTTTTT | CASMSKVVPGELFF
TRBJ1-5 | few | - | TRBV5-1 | TGTGCCAGCAGTCCCGGGGGCGGCAATCAGCCCCAGCATTTT | CASSPGGGNQPQHF
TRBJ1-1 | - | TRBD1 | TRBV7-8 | TGTGCCAGCGCTGGTCGGGACAGGGGAACCCCTGAAGCTTTCTTT | CASAGRDRGTPEAFF
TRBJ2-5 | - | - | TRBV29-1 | TGCAGCGTTGAAGCCCGGGGCGGAGGGGAGACCCAGTACTTC | CSVEARGGGETQYF
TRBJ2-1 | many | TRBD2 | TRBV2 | TGTGCCAGGGGGACTAGCGGGGGCTTTTACAATGAGCAGTTCTTC | CARGTSGGFYNEQFF
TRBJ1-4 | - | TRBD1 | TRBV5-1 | TGCGCCAGCAGCTTCGGGACAGGGGGCCGGTCTAATGAAAAACTGTTTTTT | CASSFGTGGRSNEKLFF
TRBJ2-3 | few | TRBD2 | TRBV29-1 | TGCAGCGTTGCAGGGCTAGCGGAAAGCACAGATACGCAGTATTTT | CSVAGLAESTDTQYF
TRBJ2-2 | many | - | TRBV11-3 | TGTGCCAGCAGCTTAGGGGGCGGCACCGGGGAGCTGTTTTTT | CASSLGGGTGELFF
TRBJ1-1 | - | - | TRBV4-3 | TGCGCCAGCAGCCAAGAGTGGAGGGGAGTGGGTACTGAAGCTTTCTTT | CASSQEWRGVGTEAFF
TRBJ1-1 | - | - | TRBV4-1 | TGCGCCAGCAGCCAAGATGCAGGGCTAGCTTTCTTT | CASSQDAGLAFF
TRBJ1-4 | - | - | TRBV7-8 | TGTGCCAGCAGCTTAAGCAGACAAGGGGCGGGAATGGAACTGTTTTTT | CASSLSRQGAGMELFF
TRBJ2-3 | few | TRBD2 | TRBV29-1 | TGCAGCGTCGTCGGGTCGGGACTAGGGAATTTT | CSVVGSGLGNF
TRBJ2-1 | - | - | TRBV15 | TGTGCCACCAGCGGATTAACAGGGAACCATGAGCAGTTCTTC | CATSGLTGNHEQFF
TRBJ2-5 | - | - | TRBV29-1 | TGCAGCGTTGCCAGGGTCTATCGGGGAGAGACCCAGTACTTC | CSVARVYRGETQYF
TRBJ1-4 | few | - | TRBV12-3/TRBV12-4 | TGTGCCAGCAGTTTATATGGGGCAGGACTTAATGAAAAACTGTTTTTT | CASSLYGAGLNEKLFF
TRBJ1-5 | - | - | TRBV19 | TGTGCCAGTAGTATCGGGCAGGATAATCAGCCCCAGCATTTT | CASSIGQDNQPQHF
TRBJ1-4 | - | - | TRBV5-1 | TGCGCCAGCAGCGGGTCGTCGGGGCAGCGGCGGGGAAAACTGTTTTTT | CASSGSSGQRRGKLFF
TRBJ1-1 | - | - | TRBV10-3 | TGTGCCATCAGTGAGTCGCGGGTTGCAGCTTTCTTT | CAISESRVAAFF